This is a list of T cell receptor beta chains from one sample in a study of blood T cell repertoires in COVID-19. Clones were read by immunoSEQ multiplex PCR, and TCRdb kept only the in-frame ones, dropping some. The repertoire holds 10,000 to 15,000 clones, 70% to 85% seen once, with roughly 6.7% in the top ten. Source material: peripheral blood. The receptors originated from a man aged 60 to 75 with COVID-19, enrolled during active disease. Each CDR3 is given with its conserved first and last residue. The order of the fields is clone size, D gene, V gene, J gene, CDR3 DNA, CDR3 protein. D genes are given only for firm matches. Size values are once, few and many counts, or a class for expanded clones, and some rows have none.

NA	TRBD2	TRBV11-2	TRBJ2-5	TGTGCCAGCAGCCCCCCACTAGCGGGAGTTCGAGAGACCCAGTACTTC	CASSPPLAGVRETQYF
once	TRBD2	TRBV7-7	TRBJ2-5	TGTGCTAGCAGCTTAGGTAGCGGGAGAGTGGGAGAGACCCAGTACTTC	CASSLGSGRVGETQYF
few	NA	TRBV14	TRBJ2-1	TGTGCCAAGTTACAGGGCCGGGGCTCCTACAATGAGCAGTTCTTC	CAKLQGRGSYNEQFF
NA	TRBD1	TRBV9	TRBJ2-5	TGTGCCAGCAGCGGTCGTCCGGACAGGTTGCAGGAGACCCAGTACTTC	CASSGRPDRLQETQYF
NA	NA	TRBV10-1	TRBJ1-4	TGCGCCAGCAGTATTCAGGGGCCGACTAATGAAAAACTGTTTTTT	CASSIQGPTNEKLFF
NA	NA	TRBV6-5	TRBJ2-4	TGTGCCAGCAGGGGGGGTGTCCCCGGCATTCAGTACTTC	CASRGGVPGIQYF
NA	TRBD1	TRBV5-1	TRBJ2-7	TGCGCCAGCAGAGGACAGGGGGACCCCTACGAGCAGTACTTC	CASRGQGDPYEQYF
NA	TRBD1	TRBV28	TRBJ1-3	TGTGCCAGCAGTGCCCCTGCCCCGGGACAGGGTGCCGGAAACACCATATATTTT	CASSAPAPGQGAGNTIYF
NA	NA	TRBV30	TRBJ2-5	TGTGCCTGGAATCAGCGGGCCCAAGAGACCCAGTACTTC	CAWNQRAQETQYF
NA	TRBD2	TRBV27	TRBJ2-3	TGTGCCAGCAGTCCACGAGCGGGACTAAACACAGATACGCAGTATTTT	CASSPRAGLNTDTQYF
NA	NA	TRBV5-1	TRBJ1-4	TGCGCCAGCAGCGGAGGACAGCTAACTAATGAAAAACTGTTTTTT	CASSGGQLTNEKLFF
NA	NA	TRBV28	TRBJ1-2	TGTGCCAGCAGTATAGGACAGCACTATGGCTACACCTTC	CASSIGQHYGYTF
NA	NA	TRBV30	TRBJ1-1	TGTGCCTGGGATACGTCCGGCACTGAAGCTTTCTTT	CAWDTSGTEAFF
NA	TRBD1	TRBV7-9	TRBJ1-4	TGTGCCAGCAGCTCATCCGGGACAGGGGGCGCGCGAACTAATGAAAAACTGTTTTTT	CASSSSGTGGARTNEKLFF
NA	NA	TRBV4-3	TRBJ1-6	TGCGCCAGCAGCTTCGCAGAGGAGTCACCCCTCCACTTT	CASSFAEESPLHF
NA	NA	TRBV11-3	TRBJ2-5	TGTGCCAGCAGCTTAGAGGGGTGGCAGGGGGAGACCCAGTACTTC	CASSLEGWQGETQYF
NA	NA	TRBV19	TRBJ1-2	TGTGCCAGTAGTATAAAGGGCTCGGGGGGCTATGGCTACACCTTC	CASSIKGSGGYGYTF
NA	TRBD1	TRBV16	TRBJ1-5	TGTGCCAGCAGCCAATATTTAGGACAGGGGGTATCAATGGCCCAGCATTTT	CASSQYLGQGVSMAQHF
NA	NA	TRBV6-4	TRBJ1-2	TGTGCCAGCAGAGTTACAGACTATGGCTACACCTTC	CASRVTDYGYTF
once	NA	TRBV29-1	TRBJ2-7	TGCAGCGTTGTTCATGAGAGCTCCTACGAGCAGTACTTC	CSVVHESSYEQYF
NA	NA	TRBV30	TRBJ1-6	TGTGCCTGGACCCTGTTGGGGGCGGCCCTCCACTTT	CAWTLLGAALHF
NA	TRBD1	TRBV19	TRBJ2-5	TGTGCCAGTAGTACCCGAAGACAGGGGGCGAGAGAGACCCAGTACTTC	CASSTRRQGARETQYF
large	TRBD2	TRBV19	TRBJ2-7	TGTGCCAGTAGTTCTTCATTTGGGACTAGCGGCGAGCAGTACTTC	CASSSSFGTSGEQYF
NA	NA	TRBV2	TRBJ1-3	TGTGCCAGCAGTGCCGAAGCAGGATCTGGAAACACCATATATTTT	CASSAEAGSGNTIYF
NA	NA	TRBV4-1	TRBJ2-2	TGCGCCAGCAGCCAAGAGAACTACCTGAACACCGGGGAGCTGTTTTTT	CASSQENYLNTGELFF
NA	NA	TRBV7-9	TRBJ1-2	TGTGCCAGCAGCTTACCCGTAAACTATGGCTACACCTTC	CASSLPVNYGYTF
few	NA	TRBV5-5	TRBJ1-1	TGTGCCAGCAGCTTGGAGTGGAGGAGGGACACTGAAGCTTTCTTT	CASSLEWRRDTEAFF
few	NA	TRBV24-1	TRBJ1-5	TGTGCCACCAGTGACCCCCCCCCGATGAGCGAATATAGCAATCAGCCCCAGCATTTT	CATSDPPPMSEYSNQPQHF
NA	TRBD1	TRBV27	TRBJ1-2	TGTGCCAGCAGTTTAACAGGGGCCACCATTAACTATGGCTACACCTTC	CASSLTGATINYGYTF
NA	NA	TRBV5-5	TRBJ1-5	TGTGCCAGCAGCTCAACAGGGATCCATCAGCCCCAGCATTTT	CASSSTGIHQPQHF
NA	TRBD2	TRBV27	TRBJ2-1	TGTGCCAGCAGTGTACTAGCGGGAGGCGGGGACAATGAGCAGTTCTTC	CASSVLAGGGDNEQFF
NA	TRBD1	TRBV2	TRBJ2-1	TGTGCCAGCAGCCGGGACAGGGGCAATGAGCAGTTCTTC	CASSRDRGNEQFF
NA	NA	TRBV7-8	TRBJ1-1	TGTGCCAGCAGCAAGGCTCGGGGAGATACTGAAGCTTTCTTT	CASSKARGDTEAFF
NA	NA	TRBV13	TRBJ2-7	TGTGCCAGCAGCTTCGGGGTTTCCTCCTACGAGCAGTACTTC	CASSFGVSSYEQYF
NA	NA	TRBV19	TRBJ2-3	TGTGCCAGTAGTATTCAGGGGTACCTAAGCGGATCCGATACGCAGTATTTT	CASSIQGYLSGSDTQYF
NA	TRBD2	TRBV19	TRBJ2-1	TGTGCCAGTAGCCCGATTGGACTAGCGGGGGCCCCGGGGAATGAGCAGTTCTTC	CASSPIGLAGAPGNEQFF
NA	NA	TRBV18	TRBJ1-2	TGTGCCAGCTCACCACCGGGAGGCTATGGCTACACCTTC	CASSPPGGYGYTF